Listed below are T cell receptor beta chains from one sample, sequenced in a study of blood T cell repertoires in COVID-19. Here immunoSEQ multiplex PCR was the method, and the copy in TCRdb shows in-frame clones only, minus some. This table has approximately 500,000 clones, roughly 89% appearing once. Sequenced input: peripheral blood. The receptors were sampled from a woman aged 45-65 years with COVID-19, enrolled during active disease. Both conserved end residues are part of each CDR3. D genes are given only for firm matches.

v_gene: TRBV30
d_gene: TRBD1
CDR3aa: CAWTLDRLAETQYF

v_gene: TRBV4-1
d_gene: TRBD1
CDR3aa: CASSLSRDSLNEQFF

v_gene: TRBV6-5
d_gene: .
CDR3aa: CASIHQNSPLHF

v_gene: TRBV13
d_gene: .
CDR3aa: CASSLGRGYEQYF

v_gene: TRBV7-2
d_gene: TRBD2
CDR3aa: CASSSGTPGGETQYF

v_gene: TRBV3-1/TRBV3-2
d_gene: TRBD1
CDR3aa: CASSQGTGRNEKLFF

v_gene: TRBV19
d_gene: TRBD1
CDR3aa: CASSMGQAVSSEQFF

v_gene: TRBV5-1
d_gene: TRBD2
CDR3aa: CASSLWTSGGDNEQFF

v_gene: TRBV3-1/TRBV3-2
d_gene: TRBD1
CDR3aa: CASSQRDSYGYTF

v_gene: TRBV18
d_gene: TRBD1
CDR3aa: CASSVDRGRTDTQYF

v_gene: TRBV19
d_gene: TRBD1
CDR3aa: CASSFGQGLSDTQYF

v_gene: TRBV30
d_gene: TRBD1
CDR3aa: CAWTLRRTGGNTQYF

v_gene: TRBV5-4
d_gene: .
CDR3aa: CASSPGAKTLYEEQYF

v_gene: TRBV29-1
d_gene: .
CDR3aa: CSGLQNYEQYF

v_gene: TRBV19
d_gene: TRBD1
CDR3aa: CASSNQRQGDDYGYTF

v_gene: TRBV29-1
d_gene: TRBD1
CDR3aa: CSVLQGAGEAFF

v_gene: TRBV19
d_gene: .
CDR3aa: CASSPGRGGTGVSTDTQYF

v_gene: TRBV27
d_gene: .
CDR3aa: CASSELQGGAKNIQYF

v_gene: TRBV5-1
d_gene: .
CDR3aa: CASSGVGSSYNEQFF

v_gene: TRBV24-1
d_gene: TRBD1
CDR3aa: CATSDRGIRGTQYF

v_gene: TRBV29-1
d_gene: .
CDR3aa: CSGDEGGAGEQFF

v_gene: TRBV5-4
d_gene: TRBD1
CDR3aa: CASSWGQGVLYGYTF

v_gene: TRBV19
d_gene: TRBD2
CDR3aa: CASSMPSGVYNEQFF

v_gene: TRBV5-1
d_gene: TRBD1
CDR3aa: CASSLKRLHGQGAPNTEAFF

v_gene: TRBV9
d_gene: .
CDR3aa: CASSTRGGYLTHGYTF

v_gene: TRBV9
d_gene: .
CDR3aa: CASSGKQGRTDTQYF

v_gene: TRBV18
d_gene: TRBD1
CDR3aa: CASSPQSGGTSPLHF

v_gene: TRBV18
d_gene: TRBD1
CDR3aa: CASSPGGAFEKLFF

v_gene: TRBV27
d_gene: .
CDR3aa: CASSLEGHSNQPQHF